The TCR beta chain under discussion was sequenced for a study of cytomegalovirus exposure and HLA in healthy donors. Study-level points and caveats: What TCR beta sequences reportedly achieved was accurate prediction of HLA-A and HLA-B alleles in most subjects. Roughly uniform sequencing depth across donors was assumed, possibly incorrectly. A later analysis by the authors found several of the most significant clusters apparently linked to common viral pathogens.

As regards this clone: The target antigen is unknown.

From germline, CDR1 is MGHRA and CDR2 YSYEKL. V was clipped by 4 bases and J by 2 bases; unmatched bases: 7. This CDR3 has 16 amino acids. The PCR made use of 60 Vbeta and 13 Jbeta primers. Data came from immunoSEQ multiplex PCR; TCRdb stores just in-frame clones and leaves some out. This sample has roughly 200,000 clones, with approximately 80% found just once. The source material was PBMCs. The gene calls are TRBV4-1 and TRBJ2-3, with 9 nucleotides matching TRBD2. This TCR was recovered from a boy aged 2 to 9 in good health and CMV-seronegative. The CDR3 reads CASSLLAGTITDTQYF. CDR3 in DNA: TGCGCCAGCAGCCTTCTAGCGGGGACGATCACAGATACGCAGTATTTT.